The next 5 T cell receptor beta chains were all read from a single sample in a study of cytomegalovirus exposure and HLA in healthy donors. Clones were read by immunoSEQ multiplex PCR, and TCRdb kept only the in-frame ones, dropping some. The table lists about 350,000 clones, approximately 90% of them singletons, with approximately 1.1% in the top ten. Input material: PBMCs. The receptors stem from a woman in her twenties or thirties in good health and CMV-seropositive.

The rearrangement uses TRBV2 and TRBJ2-7; D possibly corresponds to TRBD1 (5 bases). Trimming cost V 0 bases and J 1 base, with 10 bases left between them. The germline V gene encodes CDR1 SNHLY and CDR2 FYNNEI. The CDR3 runs to 15 residues. DNA of the CDR3: TGTGCCAGCAGTGAAGCAGGGGCCCTATCCTACGAGCAGTACTTC. The encoded protein is CASSEAGALSYEQYF.

The J gene is TRBJ1-1, the V gene TRBV27, with a weak D call TRBD1 (6 bases). The germline V gene has CDR1 MNHEY and CDR2 SMNVEV (reference sequence). Trimming left V 0 bases short and J 6 bases short, with 8 bases between. The CDR3 is 13 amino acids. Here the CDR3 reads CASSLSRGSEAFF. DNA of the CDR3: TGTGCCAGCAGTTTATCGAGGGGGTCTGAAGCTTTCTTT.

The chain uses TRBV15 and TRBJ2-2, with unresolved D. The V gene lost 0 bases and the J gene lost 7 bases, with 3 bases spanning the gap. The germline gives CDR1 LNHNV, CDR2 YYDKDF (reference sequence). The CDR3 is 12 residues long. The CDR3 here is CATSRDGGELFF. DNA for the CDR3: TGTGCCACCAGCAGAGATGGCGGGGAGCTGTTTTTT.

The chain is built from TRBV4-3 and TRBJ2-5; tentatively, D is TRBD2 (6 bases). Trimming shortened V by 4 bases and J by 1 base, and 13 bases separated the two germline ends. This CDR3 has 15 amino acids. The V gene's germline CDR1 is LGHNA and CDR2 YSLEER. CDR3 region: CASSPRLGFQETQYF. The CDR3 DNA sequence: TGCGCCAGCAGCCCGAGACTAGGGTTCCAAGAGACCCAGTACTTC.

The chain links TRBV29-1 to TRBJ2-1; 7 nucleotides line up with TRBD2. Germline V gives CDR1 SQVTM, CDR2 ANQGSEA. The CDR3 sequence is 14 residues long. Losses at the gene ends were 8 bases for V and 3 bases for J; bases not matched to a gene: 10. The CDR3 protein is CSSTSGTSYNEQFF. The CDR3 nucleotides are TGCAGCTCCACCAGCGGGACGAGCTACAATGAGCAGTTCTTC.